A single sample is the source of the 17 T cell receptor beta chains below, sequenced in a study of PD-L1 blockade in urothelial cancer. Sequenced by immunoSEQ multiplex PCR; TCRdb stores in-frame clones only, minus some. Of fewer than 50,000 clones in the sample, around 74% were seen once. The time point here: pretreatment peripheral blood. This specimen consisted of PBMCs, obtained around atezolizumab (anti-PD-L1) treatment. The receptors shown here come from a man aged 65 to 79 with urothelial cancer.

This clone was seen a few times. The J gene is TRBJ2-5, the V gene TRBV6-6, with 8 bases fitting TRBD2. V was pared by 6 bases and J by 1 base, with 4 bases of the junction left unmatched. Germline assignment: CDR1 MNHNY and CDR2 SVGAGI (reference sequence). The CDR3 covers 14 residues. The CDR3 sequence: CASSDAGGQETQYF. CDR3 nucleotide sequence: TGTGCCAGCAGCGACGCGGGGGGCCAAGAGACCCAGTACTTC.

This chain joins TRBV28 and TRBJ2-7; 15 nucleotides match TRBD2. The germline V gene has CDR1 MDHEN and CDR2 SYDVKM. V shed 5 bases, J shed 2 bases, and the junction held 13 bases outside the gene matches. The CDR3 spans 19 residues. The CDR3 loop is CASSPWGGLAGGTPYEQYF. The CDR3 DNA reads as TGTGCCAGCAGTCCTTGGGGGGGACTAGCGGGAGGAACCCCCTACGAGCAGTACTTC.

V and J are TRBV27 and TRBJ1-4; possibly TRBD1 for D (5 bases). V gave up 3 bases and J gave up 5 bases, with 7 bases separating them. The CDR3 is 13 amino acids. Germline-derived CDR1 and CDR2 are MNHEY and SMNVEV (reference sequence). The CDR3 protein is CASSFDRNEKLFF. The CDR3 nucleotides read TGTGCCAGCAGTTTTGACAGAAATGAAAAACTGTTTTTT.

CDR3 sequence: CAWSVGAGETQYF. CDR3 sequence (DNA): TGTGCCTGGAGTGTAGGGGCCGGAGAGACCCAGTACTTC. The rearrangement links TRBV30 to TRBJ2-5; the D gene is possibly TRBD1 (5 bases). This CDR3 contains 13 residues. From germline, CDR1 is GTSNPN and CDR2 SVGIG (reference sequence). V lost 0 bases and J lost 4, with 9 bases in between.

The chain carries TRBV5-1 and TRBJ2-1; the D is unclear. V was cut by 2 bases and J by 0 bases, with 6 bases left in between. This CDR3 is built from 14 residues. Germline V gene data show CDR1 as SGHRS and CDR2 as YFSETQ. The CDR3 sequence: CASSLLSSYNEQFF. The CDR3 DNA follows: TGCGCCAGCAGCTTACTAAGCTCCTACAATGAGCAGTTCTTC.

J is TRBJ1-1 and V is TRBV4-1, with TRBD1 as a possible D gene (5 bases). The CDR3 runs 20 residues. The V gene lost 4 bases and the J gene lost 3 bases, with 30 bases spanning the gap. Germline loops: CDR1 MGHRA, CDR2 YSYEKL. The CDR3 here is CASSRDDEVTVLNKDTEAFF. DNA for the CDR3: TGCGCCAGCAGCCGCGATGACGAGGTGACAGTGTTAAACAAGGACACTGAAGCTTTCTTT.

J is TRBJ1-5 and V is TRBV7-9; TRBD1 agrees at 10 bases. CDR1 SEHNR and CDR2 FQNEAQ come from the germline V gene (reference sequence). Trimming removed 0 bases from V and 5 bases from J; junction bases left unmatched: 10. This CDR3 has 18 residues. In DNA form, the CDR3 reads TGTGCCAGCAGCTTAGCGAGTGGGACAGGGGATAGAGATCAGCCCCAGCATTTT. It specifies CASSLASGTGDRDQPQHF.

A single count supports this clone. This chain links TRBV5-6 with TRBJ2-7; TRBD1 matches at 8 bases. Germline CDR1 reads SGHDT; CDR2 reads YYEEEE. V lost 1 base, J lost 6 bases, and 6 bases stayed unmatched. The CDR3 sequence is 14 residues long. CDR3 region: CASSLSWTGSEQYF. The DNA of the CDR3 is TGTGCCAGCAGCTTGAGCTGGACAGGGAGCGAGCAGTACTTC.

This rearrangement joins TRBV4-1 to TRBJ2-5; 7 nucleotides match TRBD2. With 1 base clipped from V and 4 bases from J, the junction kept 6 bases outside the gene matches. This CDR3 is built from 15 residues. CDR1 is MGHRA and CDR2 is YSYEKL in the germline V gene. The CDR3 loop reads CASSQVGTTIETQYF. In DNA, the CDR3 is TGCGCCAGCAGCCAAGTCGGGACTACTATAGAGACCCAGTACTTC.

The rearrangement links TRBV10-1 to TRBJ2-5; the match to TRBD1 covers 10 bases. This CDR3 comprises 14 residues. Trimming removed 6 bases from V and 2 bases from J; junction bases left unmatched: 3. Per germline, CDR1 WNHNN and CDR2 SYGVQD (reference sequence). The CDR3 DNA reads TGCGCCAGCAGCGGACAGGGGGTTCAAGAGACCCAGTACTTC. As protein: CASSGQGVQETQYF.

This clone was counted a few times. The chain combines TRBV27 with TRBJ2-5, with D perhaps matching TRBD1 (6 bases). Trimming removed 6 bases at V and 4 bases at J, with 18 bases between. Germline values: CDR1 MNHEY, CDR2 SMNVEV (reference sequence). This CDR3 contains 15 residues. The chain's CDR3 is CASSVSGHKGETQYF. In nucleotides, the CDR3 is TGTGCCAGCAGCGTATCGGGACACAAAGGAGAGACCCAGTACTTC.

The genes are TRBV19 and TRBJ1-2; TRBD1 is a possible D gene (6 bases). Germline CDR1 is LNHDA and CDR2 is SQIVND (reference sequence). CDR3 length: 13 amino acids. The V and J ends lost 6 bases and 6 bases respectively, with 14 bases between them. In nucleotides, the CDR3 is TGTGCCAGTAGCGCCCCCGACAGGCATGGCTACACCTTC. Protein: CASSAPDRHGYTF.

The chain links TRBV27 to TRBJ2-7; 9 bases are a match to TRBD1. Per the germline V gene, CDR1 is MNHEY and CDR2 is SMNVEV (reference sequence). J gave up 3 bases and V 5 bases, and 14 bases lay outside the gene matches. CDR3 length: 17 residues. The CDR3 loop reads CASSQQGAGAPGYEQYF. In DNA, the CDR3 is TGTGCCAGCAGTCAACAGGGGGCGGGGGCCCCAGGCTACGAGCAGTACTTC.

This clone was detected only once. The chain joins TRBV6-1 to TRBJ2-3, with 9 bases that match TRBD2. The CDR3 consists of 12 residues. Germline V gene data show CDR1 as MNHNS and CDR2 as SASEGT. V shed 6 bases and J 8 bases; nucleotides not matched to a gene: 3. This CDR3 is CASSGLAPTQYF. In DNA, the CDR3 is TGTGCCAGCAGCGGACTAGCGCCTACGCAGTATTTT.

CDR3 sequence: CAMGQNTGELFF. CDR3 sequence (DNA): TGTGCCATGGGACAGAACACCGGGGAGCTGTTTTTT. This chain connects TRBV10-3 to TRBJ2-2, with D possibly TRBD1 on 6 matching bases. From germline, CDR1 is ENHRY and CDR2 SYGVKD. Trimming pared 9 bases from V and 1 base from J, leaving 6 bases between. The CDR3 totals 12 residues.

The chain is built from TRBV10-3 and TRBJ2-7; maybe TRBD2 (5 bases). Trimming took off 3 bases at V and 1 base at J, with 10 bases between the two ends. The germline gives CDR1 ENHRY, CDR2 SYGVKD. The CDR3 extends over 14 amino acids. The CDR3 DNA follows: TGTGCCATCAGTGAAAGGAGCGGTTCCTACGAGCAGTACTTC. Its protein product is CAISERSGSYEQYF.

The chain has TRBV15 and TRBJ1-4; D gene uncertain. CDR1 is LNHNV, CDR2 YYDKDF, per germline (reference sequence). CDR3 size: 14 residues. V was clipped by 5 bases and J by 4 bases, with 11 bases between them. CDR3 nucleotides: TGTGCCACCAGCCCTCAATACGGTAATGAAAAACTGTTTTTT. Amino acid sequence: CATSPQYGNEKLFF.